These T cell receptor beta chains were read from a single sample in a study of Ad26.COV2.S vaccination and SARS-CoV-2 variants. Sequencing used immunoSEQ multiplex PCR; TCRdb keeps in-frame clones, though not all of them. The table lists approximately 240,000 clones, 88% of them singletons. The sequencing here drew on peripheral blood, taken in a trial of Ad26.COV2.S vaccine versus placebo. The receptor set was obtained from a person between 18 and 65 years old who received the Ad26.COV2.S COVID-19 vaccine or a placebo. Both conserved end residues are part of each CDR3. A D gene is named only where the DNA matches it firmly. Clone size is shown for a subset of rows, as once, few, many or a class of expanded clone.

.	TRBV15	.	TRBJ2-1	CATSRDALGSSYNEQFF	TGTGCCACCAGCAGAGACGCCCTTGGAAGCTCCTACAATGAGCAGTTCTTC
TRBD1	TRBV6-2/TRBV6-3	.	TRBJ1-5	CASSYFLGQVGNQPQHF	TGTGCCAGCAGTTACTTCTTAGGACAGGTAGGCAATCAGCCCCAGCATTTT
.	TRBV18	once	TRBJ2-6	CASSPRKRAGKYPGANVLTF	TGTGCCAGCTCCCCTCGAAAGCGGGCAGGGAAGTATCCTGGGGCCAACGTCCTGACTTTC
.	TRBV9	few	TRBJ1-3	CASGKGQGGNTIYF	TGTGCCAGCGGGAAGGGGCAGGGCGGAAACACCATATATTTT
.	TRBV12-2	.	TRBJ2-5	CASRDYGPDRLQETQYF	TGTGCAAGTCGCGATTATGGCCCGGACAGACTACAAGAGACCCAGTACTTC
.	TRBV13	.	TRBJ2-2	CASSSPPSGGRDTGELFF	TGTGCCAGCAGCTCCCCCCCCTCTGGGGGCCGGGACACCGGGGAGCTGTTTTTT
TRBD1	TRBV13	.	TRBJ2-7	CASSHGQASSYEQYF	TGTGCCAGCAGCCACGGACAGGCGAGCTCCTACGAGCAGTACTTC
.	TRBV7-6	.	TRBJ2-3	CASSFGGGGPMDTQYF	TGTGCCAGCAGTTTTGGAGGAGGGGGGCCTATGGATACGCAGTATTTT
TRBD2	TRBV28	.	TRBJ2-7	CACGLAGVWYEQYF	TGTGCCTGCGGACTAGCGGGAGTATGGTACGAGCAGTACTTC
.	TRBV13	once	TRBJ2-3	CASSPRATDTQYF	TGTGCCAGCAGCCCCCGCGCCACAGATACGCAGTATTTT
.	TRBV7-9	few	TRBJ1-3	CASSLWGSGNTIYF	TGTGCCAGCAGCCTGTGGGGCTCTGGAAACACCATATATTTT
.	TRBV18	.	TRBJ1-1	CASSPAGGAAEAFF	TGTGCCAGCTCACCGGCGGGGGGCGCGGCTGAAGCTTTCTTT
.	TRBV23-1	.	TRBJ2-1	CASSRVYVNEQFF	TGCGCCAGCAGTCGAGTCTATGTGAATGAGCAGTTCTTC
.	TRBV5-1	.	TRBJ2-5	CASSLVAWETQYF	TGCGCCAGCAGCTTGGTAGCCTGGGAGACCCAGTACTTC
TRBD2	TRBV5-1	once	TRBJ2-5	CASSLEGLVRETQYF	TGCGCCAGCAGCTTGGAGGGACTAGTGAGAGAGACCCAGTACTTC
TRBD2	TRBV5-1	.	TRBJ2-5	CASSPTAGGGTQYF	TGCGCCAGCAGCCCAACAGCGGGGGGCGGGACCCAGTACTTC
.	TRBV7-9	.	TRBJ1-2	CASSSQVLLGGYTF	TGTGCCAGCAGCTCCCAAGTGCTTCTTGGGGGCTACACCTTC
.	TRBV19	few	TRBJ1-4	CASSVKRNSEKLFF	TGTGCCAGTAGTGTGAAAAGGAATAGCGAAAAACTGTTTTTT
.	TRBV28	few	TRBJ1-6	CASSFSRVTLSYNSPLHF	TGTGCCAGCAGTTTTTCCAGGGTTACCCTCTCCTATAATTCACCCCTCCACTTT
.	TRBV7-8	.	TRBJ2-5	CASSLGVATVEETQYF	TGTGCCAGCAGCCTCGGGGTCGCTACCGTCGAAGAGACCCAGTACTTC
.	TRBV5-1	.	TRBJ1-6	CASSLPGSSYNSPLHF	TGCGCCAGCAGCTTGCCAGGGAGCTCCTATAATTCACCCCTCCACTTT
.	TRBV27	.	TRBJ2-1	CASFFQGRPSYNEQFF	TGTGCCAGCTTTTTTCAGGGCAGACCCTCCTACAATGAGCAGTTCTTC
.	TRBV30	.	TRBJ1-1	CAWEGRGLRANTEAFF	TGTGCCTGGGAAGGTCGGGGGCTCCGGGCGAACACTGAAGCTTTCTTT
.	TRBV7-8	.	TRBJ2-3	CASSFPTDTQYF	TGTGCCAGCAGCTTCCCCACAGATACGCAGTATTTT
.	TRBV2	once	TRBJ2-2	CASSVLGGPNTGELFF	TGTGCCAGCAGTGTTTTAGGGGGGCCTAACACCGGGGAGCTGTTTTTT
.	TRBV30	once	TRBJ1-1	CAWNLNRPGHLRAFF	TGTGCCTGGAACCTGAACCGGCCGGGGCACCTAAGGGCTTTCTTT
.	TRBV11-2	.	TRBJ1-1	CASSFSWTNTEAFF	TGTGCCAGCAGCTTTAGCTGGACTAACACTGAAGCTTTCTTT
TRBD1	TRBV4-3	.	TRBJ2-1	CASSLDRVDNNEQFF	TGCGCCAGCAGCCTGGACAGGGTCGATAACAATGAGCAGTTCTTC
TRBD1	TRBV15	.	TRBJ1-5	CATSRDRGSNQPQHF	TGTGCCACCAGCAGGGACAGGGGGAGCAATCAGCCCCAGCATTTT
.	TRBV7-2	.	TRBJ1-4	CASSLLGGGKLFF	TGTGCCAGCAGCTTATTAGGGGGGGGAAAACTGTTTTTT
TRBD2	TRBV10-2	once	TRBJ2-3	CASSDELAGFTDTQYF	TGCGCCAGCAGTGACGAGCTAGCGGGGTTCACAGATACGCAGTATTTT
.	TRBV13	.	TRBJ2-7	CASSLTGARGHEQYF	TGTGCCAGCAGCTTAACGGGGGCGCGAGGCCACGAGCAGTACTTC
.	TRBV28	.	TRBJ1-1	CASRETGNTEAFF	TGTGCCAGCAGGGAGACGGGGAACACTGAAGCTTTCTTT
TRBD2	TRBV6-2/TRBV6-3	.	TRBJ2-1	CASSSPPPSGRNEQFF	TGTGCCAGCAGTTCGCCCCCTCCTAGCGGGAGGAATGAGCAGTTCTTC
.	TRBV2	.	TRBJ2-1	CASSVKVEQFF	TGTGCCAGCAGTGTAAAGGTTGAGCAGTTCTTC
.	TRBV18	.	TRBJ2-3	CASSPPSRDTQYF	TGTGCCAGCTCACCACCAAGTAGAGATACGCAGTATTTT
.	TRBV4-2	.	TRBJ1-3	CASHKGSSGNTIYF	TGTGCCAGCCACAAGGGCTCCTCTGGAAACACCATATATTTT
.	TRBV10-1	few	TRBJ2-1	CASSGGATYNEQFF	TGCGCCAGCAGCGGGGGCGCCACCTACAATGAGCAGTTCTTC
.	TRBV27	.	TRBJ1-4	CASSQGWEGSEKLFF	TGTGCCAGCAGCCAGGGTTGGGAGGGAAGCGAAAAACTGTTTTTT
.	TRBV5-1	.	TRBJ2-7	CASSVGTGASGSYEQYF	TGCGCCAGCAGCGTGGGGACAGGGGCTAGCGGGAGTTACGAGCAGTACTTC
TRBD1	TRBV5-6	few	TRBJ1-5	CASSLGGGGQPQHF	TGTGCCAGCAGCTTGGGAGGGGGCGGCCAGCCCCAGCATTTT
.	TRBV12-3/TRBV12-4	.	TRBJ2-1	CASSPQGDEQFF	TGTGCCAGCAGTCCGCAGGGAGATGAGCAGTTCTTC
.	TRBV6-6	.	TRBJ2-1	CASSSWRGDNEQFF	TGTGCCAGCAGTTCCTGGAGGGGGGATAATGAGCAGTTCTTC
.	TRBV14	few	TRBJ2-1	CASSRDRLGEQFF	TGTGCCAGCAGCCGGGACCGCCTCGGTGAGCAGTTCTTC
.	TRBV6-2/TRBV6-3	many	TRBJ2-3	CASSRSEEVDTQYF	TGTGCCAGCAGCCGATCAGAGGAAGTAGATACGCAGTATTTT
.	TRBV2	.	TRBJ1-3	CASSEDNPSSSGNTIYF	TGTGCCAGCAGTGAAGACAACCCCTCGAGCTCTGGAAACACCATATATTTT
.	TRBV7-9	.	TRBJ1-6	CASSPPRGSSYNSPLHF	TGTGCCAGCAGCCCCCCCCGGGGAAGCTCCTATAATTCACCCCTCCACTTT
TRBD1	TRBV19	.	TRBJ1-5	CASSMGGQGGQPQHF	TGTGCCAGTAGTATGGGAGGACAGGGGGGTCAGCCCCAGCATTTT
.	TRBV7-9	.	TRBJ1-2	CASSPGAGYTF	TGTGCCAGCAGCCCCGGAGCTGGCTACACCTTC
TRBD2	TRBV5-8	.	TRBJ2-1	CASSLVLAGVHEQFF	TGTGCCAGCAGCTTGGTTTTAGCGGGCGTCCATGAGCAGTTCTTC